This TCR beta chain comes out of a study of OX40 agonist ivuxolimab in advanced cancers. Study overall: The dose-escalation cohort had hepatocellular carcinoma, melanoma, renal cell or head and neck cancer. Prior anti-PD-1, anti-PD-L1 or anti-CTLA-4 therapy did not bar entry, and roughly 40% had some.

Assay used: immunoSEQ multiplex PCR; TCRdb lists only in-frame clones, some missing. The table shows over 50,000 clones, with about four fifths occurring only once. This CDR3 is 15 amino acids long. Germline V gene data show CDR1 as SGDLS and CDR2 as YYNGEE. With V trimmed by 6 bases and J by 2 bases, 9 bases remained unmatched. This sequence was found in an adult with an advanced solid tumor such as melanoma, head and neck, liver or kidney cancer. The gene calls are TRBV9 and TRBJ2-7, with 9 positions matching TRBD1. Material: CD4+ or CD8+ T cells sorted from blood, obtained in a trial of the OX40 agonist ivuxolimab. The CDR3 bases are TGTGCCAGCACCCCCGGGGACAGGGTCCCCTACGAGCAGTACTTC. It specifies CASTPGDRVPYEQYF.